The sequence of this T cell receptor (beta chain) was determined in a study of glioma-infiltrating T cells. Study-level findings and limits: Gliomas, especially low-grade, showed above-expected tissue-blood divergence; non-neoplastic patients showed below. Tissue and blood shared very few CDR3 sequences.

There are many counts of this clonotype. Antigen specificity is unknown. Germline lookup yields CDR1 SGHTA and CDR2 FQGNSA. The CDR3 sequence is 15 residues long. The germline V and J ends were trimmed by 2 bases and 5 bases, with 16 bases remaining between them. The iRepertoire nested amplicon-rescue multiplex PCR amplified TCR alpha and beta CDR3s from RNA. One-step reverse transcription and amplification started from approximately 100-400 ng of tissue mRNA or PBMC total RNA. From the multiplex PCR reads, TCRdb called clonotypes with MiXCR, one entry per CDR3 protein. This table holds some 160,000 distinct CDR3 sequences, under 55% found once.

The chain carries TRBV7-2 and TRBJ2-7; a weak D match, TRBD2 (7 bases). The receptor comes from a human donor with low-grade glioma or glioblastoma, undergoing nonglioma brain surgery, or in good health (not recorded which). The sample was glioma tissue, nonneoplastic brain tissue, or PBMCs (not recorded which). CDR3 coding DNA: TGTGCCAGCAGCTTATCGGGGGGCGGTACTAACGAGCAGTACTTC. Translation: CASSLSGGGTNEQYF.